The next 26 T cell receptor beta chains were all read from a single sample in a study of T cells in Graves' hyperthyroidism and ophthalmopathy. Amplified TCR beta CDR3 regions derived from RNA transcripts. During a first-round RT-PCR of the TCR CDR3, the HTBI primer set was used. One entry per CDR3 protein, called by TCRdb with MiXCR from the multiplex PCR reads. The sample lists 370,000 or so distinct CDR3 sequences; about 14% were seen once. The source material was blood. The origin of the receptors is a man younger than 45 with Graves' hyperthyroidism that later progressed to Graves' ophthalmopathy.

This clonotype has ten or more counts. The rearrangement joins TRBV2 to TRBJ1-1; D is possibly TRBD1 (5 bases). Trimming left V 3 bases short and J 0 bases short, with 14 bases between. This CDR3 is 16 amino acids long. The germline V gene encodes CDR1 SNHLY and CDR2 FYNNEI. This chain's CDR3 is CASSDMTEQMNTEAFF. For the CDR3, the DNA is TGTGCCAGCAGTGATATGACAGAGCAGATGAACACTGAAGCTTTCTTT. Together with reference TRBV2 and TRBJ1-1, the CDR3 gives the full variable domain: EPEVTQTPSHQVTQMGQEVILRCVPISNHLYFYWYRQILGQKVEFLVSFYNNEISEKSEIFDDQFSVERPDGSNFTLKIRSTKLEDSAMYFCASSDMTEQMNTEAFFGQGTRLTVV.

The J gene is TRBJ1-3, the V gene TRBV18, with D maybe TRBD1 (5 bases). This CDR3 has 15 amino acids. Germline CDR1 reads KGHSH; CDR2 reads LQKENI. V was trimmed by 2 bases and J by 0 bases, leaving 8 bases between them. This chain's CDR3 is CASSPVGDSGNTIYF. DNA for the CDR3: TGTGCCAGCTCACCAGTGGGGGACTCTGGAAACACCATATATTTT. The full variable domain, rest sourced from reference TRBV18 and TRBJ1-3, is NAGVMQNPRHLVRRRGQEARLRCSPMKGHSHVYWYRQLPEEGLKFMVYLQKENIIDESGMPKERFSAEFPKEGPSILRIQQVVRGDSAAYFCASSPVGDSGNTIYFGEGSWLTVV.

This clonotype was observed a handful of times. This rearrangement joins TRBV2 to TRBJ2-2, with D maybe TRBD1 (5 bases). This CDR3 contains 13 residues. CDR1 and CDR2 (germline): SNHLY, FYNNEI. Trimming took 6 bases from V and 6 from J, leaving 11 bases between them. DNA of the CDR3: TGTGCCAGCAGGGTCAGGGCGGCCGGGGAGCTGTTTTTT. Its protein product is CASRVRAAGELFF.

This clonotype was recorded only once. The chain is built from TRBV18 and TRBJ1-5, with D hard to call. Trimming took 5 bases from V and 3 from J, leaving 11 bases between them. The germline CDR1 and CDR2 sequences are KGHSH and LQKENI. This CDR3 spans 14 amino acids. In DNA form, the CDR3 reads TGTGCCAGCTCAGGAGATCTGGTCAATCAGCCCCAGCATTTT. Protein sequence: CASSGDLVNQPQHF. The complete variable domain, with remaining parts taken from reference TRBV18 and TRBJ1-5, reads NAGVMQNPRHLVRRRGQEARLRCSPMKGHSHVYWYRQLPEEGLKFMVYLQKENIIDESGMPKERFSAEFPKEGPSILRIQQVVRGDSAAYFCASSGDLVNQPQHFGDGTRLSIL.

This sequence joins TRBV20-1 and TRBJ2-3, with 8 bases matching TRBD1. The CDR3 consists of 15 residues. V dropped 5 bases and J dropped 2; count of bases not matched to a gene: 9. CDR1 is DFQATT, CDR2 SNEGSKA, per germline (reference sequence). The chain's CDR3 is CSAPLWTGFTDTQYF. The CDR3 DNA reads TGCAGTGCTCCCCTTTGGACAGGGTTCACAGATACGCAGTATTTT.

This clonotype was counted between two and nine times. The chain couples TRBV15 to TRBJ1-2; D possibly corresponds to TRBD1 (5 bases). Germline CDR1 is LNHNV and CDR2 is YYDKDF (reference sequence). With 0 bases removed from V and 8 bases from J, the gap between germline ends came to 25 bases. CDR3 length: 18 residues. In nucleotides, the CDR3 is TGTGCCACCAGCAGAGAAGACGGTTACGTGACACCGGGGCGCGGCTACACCTTC. It yields the protein CATSREDGYVTPGRGYTF.

The rearrangement links TRBV9 to TRBJ1-4; D remains ambiguous. In germline, CDR1 is SGDLS, CDR2 YYNGEE. CDR3 size: 14 residues. V was clipped by 4 bases and J by 8 bases, with 15 bases between them. CDR3 region: CASSTRGFGEKLFF. The CDR3 DNA sequence: TGTGCCAGCAGCACCCGAGGGTTCGGGGAAAAACTGTTTTTT.

This clonotype was observed many times. The chain carries TRBV24-1 and TRBJ2-7; D gene ambiguous. The length of the CDR3 is 12 residues. Trimming left V 4 bases short and J 3 bases short, with 6 bases between. Germline V gene sequence: CDR1 KGHDR, CDR2 SFDVKD. The CDR3 bases are TGTGCCACCAGTGACCTCGACTACGAGCAGTACTTC. The encoded protein is CATSDLDYEQYF.

The chain combines TRBV18 with TRBJ1-1; no reliable D call. The CDR3 totals 15 residues. CDR1 is KGHSH and CDR2 is LQKENI in the germline V gene. Trimming removed 0 bases at V and 5 bases at J, with 13 bases between. CDR3 bases: TGTGCCAGCTCACCACCGGGAGGCCTGTCAACTGAAGCTTTCTTT. Encoded protein: CASSPPGGLSTEAFF.

J is TRBJ1-5 and V is TRBV20-1; possibly TRBD1 for D (5 bases). The germline CDR1 and CDR2 sequences are DFQATT and SNEGSKA (reference sequence). The V gene lost 0 bases and the J gene lost 5 bases, with 14 bases spanning the gap. This CDR3 spans 15 amino acids. The CDR3 spells CSARDSSRGDQPQHF. CDR3 nucleotide sequence: TGCAGTGCTAGAGATTCCTCTAGGGGAGATCAGCCCCAGCATTTT.

This clonotype appeared many times. This chain links TRBV27 with TRBJ2-1, with 9 positions matching TRBD2. The V and J ends lost 3 bases and 10 bases, in that order; junction bases with no gene match: 7. The germline gives CDR1 MNHEY, CDR2 SMNVEV (reference sequence). The CDR3 extends over 14 amino acids. CDR3 nucleotides: TGTGCCAGCAGTTTCTCGGGACTAGCTGACGAGCAGTTCTTC. It specifies CASSFSGLADEQFF.

The rearrangement uses TRBV9 and TRBJ1-2, with a tentative D call TRBD1 (6 bases). V lost 0 bases to trimming and J lost 4 bases, with 28 bases between them. The CDR3 runs 20 residues. Germline CDR1 SGDLS, CDR2 YYNGEE. CDR3 loop: CASSVVIAPDSRTAIYGYTF. CDR3 DNA: TGTGCCAGCAGCGTAGTCATTGCCCCGGATTCCCGGACAGCTATCTATGGCTACACCTTC. Supplemented by reference TRBV9 and TRBJ1-2, the full variable domain reads DSGVTQTPKHLITATGQRVTLRCSPRSGDLSVYWYQQSLDQGLQFLIQYYNGEERAKGNILERFSAQQFPDLHSELNLSSLELGDSALYFCASSVVIAPDSRTAIYGYTFGSGTRLTVV.

This clonotype has only a few counts. The chain uses TRBV20-1 and TRBJ1-3, with D possibly matching TRBD1 (5 bases). Deletions cut 0 bases from V and 0 bases from J, with 12 bases between. Germline loops: CDR1 DFQATT, CDR2 SNEGSKA (reference sequence). The CDR3 is 16 residues long. The CDR3 sequence: CSARDPGGYSGNTIYF. The CDR3, as DNA: TGCAGTGCTAGAGACCCTGGGGGGTACTCTGGAAACACCATATATTTT.

This clonotype was picked up a small number of times. The chain couples TRBV24-1 to TRBJ2-3; no reliable D call. The CDR3 covers 14 residues. Germline V gene lookup returns CDR1 KGHDR and CDR2 SFDVKD. V lost 0 bases to trimming and J lost 1 base, with 4 bases between them. The DNA for the CDR3 is TGTGCCACCAGTGATTTGCAGGGCACAGATACGCAGTATTTT. It codes for CATSDLQGTDTQYF.

V gene TRBV6-6 combines with J gene TRBJ2-7; tentative D call: TRBD1 (6 bases). This CDR3 comprises 14 residues. CDR1 and CDR2 (germline): MNHNY, SVGAGI (reference sequence). Trimming took 2 bases from V and 1 from J, leaving 9 bases between them. CDR3 region: CASSYRGISYEQYF. DNA of the CDR3: TGTGCCAGCAGTTACAGGGGGATTTCCTACGAGCAGTACTTC.

The table lists this clonotype with many counts. The gene calls are TRBV18 and TRBJ1-1; the match to TRBD1 covers 11 bases. The V segment lost 2 bases and the J segment 12 bases; nucleotides outside the gene matches: 5. The CDR3 spans 13 residues. Germline V gene data show CDR1 as KGHSH and CDR2 as LQKENI. The CDR3 spells CASSPEDRGRSFF. CDR3 nucleotide sequence: TGTGCCAGCTCACCAGAGGACAGGGGGCGGTCTTTCTTT.

The J gene is TRBJ2-1, the V gene TRBV10-2, with D perhaps TRBD1 (6 bases). This CDR3 is 14 amino acids long. Germline-derived CDR1 and CDR2 are WSHSY and SAAADI. The V gene lost 6 bases and the J gene lost 4 bases, with 13 bases spanning the gap. The CDR3 spells CASRAGTQYNEQFF. The CDR3 nucleotides read TGCGCCAGCAGGGCCGGGACACAGTACAATGAGCAGTTCTTC.

About this clonotype: In this CDR3 the conserved last residue, phenylalanine or tryptophan, is missing, so a read error is likely. V usage is TRBV19 and J usage is TRBJ2-7; the D gene is possibly TRBD2 (6 bases). This CDR3 is built from 13 residues. Germline-derived CDR1 and CDR2 are LNHDA and SQIVND (reference sequence). V was trimmed by 3 bases and J by 5 bases, leaving 11 bases between them. CDR3 protein: CASSIEGRNEQYL. For the CDR3, the DNA is TGTGCCAGTAGTATCGAGGGGAGGAACGAGCAGTACCTC.

The gene calls are TRBV19 and TRBJ1-1; D gene ambiguous. The CDR3 contains 14 residues. Trimming cost V 1 base and J 0 bases, with 6 bases left between them. Germline loops: CDR1 LNHDA, CDR2 SQIVND (reference sequence). Here the CDR3 reads CASSIGHMNTEAFF. In nucleotides, the CDR3 is TGTGCCAGTAGTATAGGCCACATGAACACTGAAGCTTTCTTT.

V gene TRBV27 combines with J gene TRBJ2-1, with unresolved D. CDR3 length: 11 residues. CDR1 and CDR2 from the germline V gene are MNHEY and SMNVEV (reference sequence). Trimming left V 4 bases short and J 7 bases short, with 5 bases between. CDR3 in DNA: TGTGCCAGCAGTTCGACGAATGAGCAGTTCTTC. Its protein product is CASSSTNEQFF.

The V gene is TRBV6-1, the J gene TRBJ2-6; D not resolved. V was pared by 8 bases and J by 0 bases, with 11 bases between. The CDR3 spans 15 residues. Germline V CDR1 and CDR2: MNHNS, SASEGT. CDR3 sequence (DNA): TGTGCCAGCGCCAACCCCGTCTCTGGGGCCAACGTCCTGACTTTC. Amino acid sequence: CASANPVSGANVLTF.

V and J are TRBV7-9 and TRBJ2-7; D assignment may be TRBD1 or TRBD2 (6 bases each). Looked up from germline, CDR1 is SEHNR and CDR2 is FQNEAQ (reference sequence). This CDR3 is built from 14 residues. V was shortened by 5 bases and J by 6 bases, with 17 bases between the two germline ends. CDR3 sequence (DNA): TGTGCCAGCAGCCCCCCGACGGGGGCGGTCGAGCAGTACTTC. As protein: CASSPPTGAVEQYF.

This clonotype was observed a handful of times. This chain uses TRBV5-1 with TRBJ2-2; 7 nucleotides agree with TRBD1. The CDR3 sequence is 16 residues long. The trim removed 3 bases at V and 0 bases at J, leaving 5 bases unmatched. Germline CDR1 is SGHRS and CDR2 is YFSETQ. CDR3 protein: CASSSYRGSNTGELFF. For the CDR3, the DNA is TGCGCCAGCAGCTCGTACAGGGGCTCGAACACCGGGGAGCTGTTTTTT.

This clonotype was detected ten times or more. The chain links TRBV7-8 to TRBJ1-1, with a possible D match to TRBD1 (6 bases). The CDR3 sequence is 14 residues long. CDR1 is SGHVS, CDR2 FQNEAQ, per germline. V lost 5 bases to trimming and J lost 4 bases, with 14 bases between them. The CDR3 nucleotides are TGTGCCAGCAGCCCAGACAGGTTTGGCACTGAAGCTTTCTTT. Translating it yields CASSPDRFGTEAFF. Full variable domain (outside the CDR3, taken from reference TRBV7-8 and TRBJ1-1): GAGVSQSPRYKVAKRGQDVALRCDPISGHVSLFWYQQALGQGPEFLTYFQNEAQLDKSGLPSDRFFAERPEGSVSTLKIQRTQQEDSAVYLCASSPDRFGTEAFFGQGTRLTVV.

A remark on this clonotype: The conserved phenylalanine or tryptophan is not found at the CDR3 terminus, so this likely reflects a read error. J is TRBJ1-2 and V is TRBV28; D unresolved. V was shortened by 2 bases and J by 6 bases, with 16 bases between the two germline ends. This CDR3 is 15 amino acids long. The germline CDR1 and CDR2 sequences are MDHEN and SYDVKM. The DNA for the CDR3 is TGTGCCAGCAGTTTAGCCTTCGGGGAATTGCATGGCTACACCCTC. This encodes CASSLAFGELHGYTL.

This clonotype was picked up many times. CDR3 sequence: CASSLSRDREKYF. The CDR3 DNA sequence: TGTGCCAGCAGTTTATCCCGGGACAGGGAAAAGTACTTC. This sequence joins TRBV27 and TRBJ2-7, with 9 bases lining up with TRBD1. CDR3 size: 13 residues. CDR1 MNHEY and CDR2 SMNVEV come from the germline V gene (reference sequence). Trimming cost V 0 bases and J 11 bases; bases outside gene matches: 5.